This record covers a single T cell receptor beta chain. Its antigen is unidentified. Sample-barcoded 5' priming and a J-beta primer mix drove a second PCR of about 6 to 11 cycles. TCRdb used MiXCR to reprocess the 5' RACE reads, holding one entry per CDR3 protein. The data show roughly 800,000 distinct CDR3 sequences, 58% seen once. Trimming took 3 bases from V and 11 from J, leaving 19 bases between them. The CDR3 is made up of 14 amino acids. Germline CDR1 ENHRY, CDR2 SYGVKD. The sample belongs to a study of blood T cells in healthy people across ages. Per sample, no less than 5.5 micrograms of total RNA were extracted. Whole-study results and caveats: As age increased, TCR beta diversity per million T cells fell in a roughly linear fashion. Long-lived donors exceeded aged donors in naive CD4+ cells and diversity.

The V call is TRBV10-3, the J call TRBJ2-5; D unresolved. Sequenced: blood. The origin of this receptor is a man aged 30 to 39 in good health. The CDR3 DNA is TGTGCCATCAGTGACCGGTCTCGGCAGTATGAGCAGTACTTC. Translating gives CAISDRSRQYEQYF.